This T cell receptor beta chain comes out of a study of blood T cell repertoires in COVID-19. Across the study: T cells, B-cell-depleted T cells, or PBMCs provided the cDNA or gDNA that served as material.

How the authors handled the data: Counts of nucleated cells, estimated from reference gene primer amplification, were obtained. Sequenced by immunoSEQ multiplex PCR; TCRdb stores in-frame clones only, minus some. That table furnishes V, J and clone size, whereas the DNA furnished D and trimming. The top ten hold roughly 15% of the sample, which has just under 50,000 clones, more than 75% seen once. This clone was counted once. Sequencing was carried out using peripheral blood. This TCR derives from a human donor in a cohort sampled during active COVID-19.

The CDR3 DNA reads TGTGCTAGTGGTTTGGTACGACAGGGGCACTCTGGGGCCAACGTCCTGACTTTC. Translating gives CASGLVRQGHSGANVLTF. The rearrangement links TRBV12-5 to TRBJ2-6, with 8 bases that match TRBD1. The trim removed 0 bases at V and 0 bases at J, leaving 4 bases unmatched. The CDR3 covers 18 residues. CDR1 and CDR2 from the germline V gene are LGHNT and FRNRAP. The complete variable domain, with remaining parts taken from reference TRBV12-5 and TRBJ2-6, reads DARVTQTPRHKVTEMGQEVTMRCQPILGHNTVFWYRQTMMQGLELLAYFRNRAPLDDSGMPKDRFSAEMPDATLATLKIQPSEPRDSAVYFCASGLVRQGHSGANVLTFGAGSRLTVL.